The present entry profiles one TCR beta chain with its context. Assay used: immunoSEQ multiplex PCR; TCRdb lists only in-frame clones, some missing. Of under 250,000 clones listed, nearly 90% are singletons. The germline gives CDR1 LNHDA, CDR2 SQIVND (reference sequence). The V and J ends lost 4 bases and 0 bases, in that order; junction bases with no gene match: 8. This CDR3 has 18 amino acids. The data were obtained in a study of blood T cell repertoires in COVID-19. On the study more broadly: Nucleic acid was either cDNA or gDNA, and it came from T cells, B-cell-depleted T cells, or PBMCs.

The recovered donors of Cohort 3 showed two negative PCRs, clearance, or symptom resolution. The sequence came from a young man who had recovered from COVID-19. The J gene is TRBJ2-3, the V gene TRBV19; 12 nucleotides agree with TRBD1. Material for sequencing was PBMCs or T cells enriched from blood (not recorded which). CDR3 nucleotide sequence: TGTGCCAGTAGTAAGTCCCGGGACAGGGGGCTGAGCACAGATACGCAGTATTTT. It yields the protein CASSKSRDRGLSTDTQYF.